This T cell receptor (beta chain) was observed in a study of shared clonotypes between healthy human individuals. Findings and limits, study-wide: Estimated richness was generally greater in naive than memory subsets.

Profiling relied on immunoSEQ multiplex PCR, and the TCRdb table lists in-frame clones only, not all of them. The sample lists about 2.2 million clones; just under 95% were seen once. In the case of this clone: The antigen is not known.

In the naive CD8 group, cells lacked CD45RO and were positively selected for CCR7, so terminally differentiated effector memory CD45RA+ cells were left out. The clonotype comes from a man younger than 35 in good health. Some clones in this sample may be carry-over from other donors' samples. Material for sequencing was naive CD8+ T cells from PBMCs.

CDR3 protein: CASSKQGANNYGYTF. The CDR3 DNA reads TGTGCCAGTAGCAAACAGGGGGCCAACAACTATGGCTACACCTTC. The rearrangement joins TRBV19 to TRBJ1-2; TRBD1 agrees at 9 bases. Trimming took 6 bases from V and 2 from J; bases not matched to a gene: 7. CDR1 is LNHDA, CDR2 SQIVND, per germline (reference sequence). The CDR3 totals 15 residues.